This entry is about one TCR beta chain. Its antigen remains unidentified. The data are from a study of T cell repertoires in cytomegalovirus infection. Study in general: Public TCR beta signatures provided an indication of both CMV infection and a matching HLA type. Study-wide points: The study found HLA-C-restricted CMV-specific TCR beta clonotypes dominating the ex vivo response. Summed public TCR beta family frequency identified CMV carriers bearing the relevant HLA.

CDR1 and CDR2 from the germline V gene are MNHEY and SMNVEV (reference sequence). CDR3 length equals 18 residues. V was trimmed by 3 bases and J by 0 bases, leaving 15 bases between them. Each CDR3 protein is one row after TCRdb ran MiXCR on the reads. The repertoire holds about 260,000 distinct CDR3 sequences, with over 8% as singletons. The J gene is TRBJ1-6, the V gene TRBV27, with unresolved D. This clonotype was obtained from a human donor in good health (CMV status not recorded). Some clones in this sample may be carry-over from other donors' samples. Sequencing was performed on PBMCs. The CDR3 protein is CASSFSGSRGSYNSPLHF. CDR3 DNA sequence: TGTGCCAGCAGTTTCTCGGGGTCCCGAGGCTCCTATAATTCACCCCTCCACTTT.